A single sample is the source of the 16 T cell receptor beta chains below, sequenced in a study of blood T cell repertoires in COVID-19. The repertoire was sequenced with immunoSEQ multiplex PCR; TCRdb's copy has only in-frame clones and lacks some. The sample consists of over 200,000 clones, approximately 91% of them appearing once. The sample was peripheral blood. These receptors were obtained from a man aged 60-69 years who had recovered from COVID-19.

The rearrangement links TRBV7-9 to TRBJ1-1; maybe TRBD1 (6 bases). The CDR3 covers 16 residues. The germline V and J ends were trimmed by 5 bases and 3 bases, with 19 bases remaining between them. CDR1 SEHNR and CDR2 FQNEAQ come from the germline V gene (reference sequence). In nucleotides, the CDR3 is TGTGCCAGCAGCCTAGTCGGGGGGGCCTTGGACACTGAAGCTTTCTTT. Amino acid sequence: CASSLVGGALDTEAFF. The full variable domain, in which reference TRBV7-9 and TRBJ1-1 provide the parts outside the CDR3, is DTGVSQNPRHKITKRGQNVTFRCDPISEHNRLYWYRQTLGQGPEFLTYFQNEAQLEKSRLLSDRFSAERPKGSFSTLEIQRTEQGDSAMYLCASSLVGGALDTEAFFGQGTRLTVV.

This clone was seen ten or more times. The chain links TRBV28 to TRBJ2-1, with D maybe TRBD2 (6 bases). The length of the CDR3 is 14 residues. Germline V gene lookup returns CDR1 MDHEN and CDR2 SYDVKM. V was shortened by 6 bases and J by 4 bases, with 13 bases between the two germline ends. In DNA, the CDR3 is TGTGCCAGCAGGAGGAGGGAGGCTTACAATGAGCAGTTCTTC. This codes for CASRRREAYNEQFF.

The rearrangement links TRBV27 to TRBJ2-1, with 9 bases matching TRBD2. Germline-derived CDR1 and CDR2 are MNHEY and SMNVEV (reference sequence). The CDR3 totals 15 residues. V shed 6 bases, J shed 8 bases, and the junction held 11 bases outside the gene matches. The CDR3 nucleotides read TGTGCCAGCAGCCCCGGGCGGGGGGGCAAGTATGAGCAGTTCTTC. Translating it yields CASSPGRGGKYEQFF.

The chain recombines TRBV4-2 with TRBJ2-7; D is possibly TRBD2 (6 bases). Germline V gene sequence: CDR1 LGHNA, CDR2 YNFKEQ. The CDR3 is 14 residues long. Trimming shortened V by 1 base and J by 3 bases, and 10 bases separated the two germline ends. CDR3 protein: CASSQGGAIYEQYF. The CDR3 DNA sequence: TGTGCCAGCAGCCAAGGCGGGGCTATCTACGAGCAGTACTTC.

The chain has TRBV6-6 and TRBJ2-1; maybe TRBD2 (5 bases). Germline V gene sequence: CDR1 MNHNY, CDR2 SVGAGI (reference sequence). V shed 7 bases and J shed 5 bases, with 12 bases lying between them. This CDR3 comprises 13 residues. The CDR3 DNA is TGTGCCAGCAAGCAAGGACTCCACAATGAGCAGTTCTTC. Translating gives CASKQGLHNEQFF.

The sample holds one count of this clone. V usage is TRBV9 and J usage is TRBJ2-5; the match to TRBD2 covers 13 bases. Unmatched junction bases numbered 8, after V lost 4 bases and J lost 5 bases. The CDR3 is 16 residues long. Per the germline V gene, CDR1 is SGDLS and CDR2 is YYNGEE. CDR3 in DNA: TGTGCCAGCAGCTCCAGGACTAGCGGGGGAGGCGAGACCCAGTACTTC. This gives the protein CASSSRTSGGGETQYF.

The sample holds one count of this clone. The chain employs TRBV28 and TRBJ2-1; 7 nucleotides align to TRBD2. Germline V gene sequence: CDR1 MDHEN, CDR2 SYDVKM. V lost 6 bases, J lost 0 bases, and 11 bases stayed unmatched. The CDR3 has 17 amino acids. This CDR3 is CASSGGRGPSSYNEQFF. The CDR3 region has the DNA TGTGCCAGCAGCGGGGGGAGGGGCCCGAGCTCCTACAATGAGCAGTTCTTC.

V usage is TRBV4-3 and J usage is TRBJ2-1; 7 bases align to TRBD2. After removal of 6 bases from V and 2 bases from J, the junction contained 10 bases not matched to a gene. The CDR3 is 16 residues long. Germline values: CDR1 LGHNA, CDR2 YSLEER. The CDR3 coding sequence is TGCGCCAGCAGTTCCGGCGGCGGGAGCGCCTACAATGAGCAGTTCTTC. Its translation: CASSSGGGSAYNEQFF.

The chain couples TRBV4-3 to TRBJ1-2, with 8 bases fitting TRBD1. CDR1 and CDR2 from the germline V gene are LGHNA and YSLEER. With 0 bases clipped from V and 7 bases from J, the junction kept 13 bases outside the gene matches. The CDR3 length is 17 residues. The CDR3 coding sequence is TGCGCCAGCAGCCAAGAGGGACAGGCGGGGAAGCTAGGTGGCTACACCTTC. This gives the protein CASSQEGQAGKLGGYTF.

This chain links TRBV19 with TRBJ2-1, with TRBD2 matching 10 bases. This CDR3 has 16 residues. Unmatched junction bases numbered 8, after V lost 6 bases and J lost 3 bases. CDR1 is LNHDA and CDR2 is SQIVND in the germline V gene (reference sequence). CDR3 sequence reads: CASREESGRDYNEQFF. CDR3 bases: TGTGCCAGTAGAGAAGAGAGCGGGAGGGACTACAATGAGCAGTTCTTC.

The CDR3 protein is CATSINRGVDYEQYF. CDR3 in DNA: TGTGCCACCAGCATTAACAGGGGTGTAGACTACGAGCAGTACTTC. V is TRBV15 and J is TRBJ2-7; TRBD1 aligns across 7 bases. This CDR3 has 15 amino acids. The germline V gene encodes CDR1 LNHNV and CDR2 YYDKDF (reference sequence). V dropped 4 bases and J dropped 3; count of bases not matched to a gene: 9.

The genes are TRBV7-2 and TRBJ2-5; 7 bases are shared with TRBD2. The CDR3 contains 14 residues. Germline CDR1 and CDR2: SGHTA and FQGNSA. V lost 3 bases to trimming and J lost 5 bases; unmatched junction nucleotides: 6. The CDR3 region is CASSFGGSGETQYF. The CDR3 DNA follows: TGTGCCAGCAGCTTTGGCGGGAGTGGGGAGACCCAGTACTTC.

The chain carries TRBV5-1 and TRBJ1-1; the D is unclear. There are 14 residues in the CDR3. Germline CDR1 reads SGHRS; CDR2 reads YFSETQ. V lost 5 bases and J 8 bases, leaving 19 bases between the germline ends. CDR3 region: CASSSSDRGQEAFF. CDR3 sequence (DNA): TGCGCCAGCAGTTCCAGTGACCGGGGTCAAGAAGCTTTCTTT.

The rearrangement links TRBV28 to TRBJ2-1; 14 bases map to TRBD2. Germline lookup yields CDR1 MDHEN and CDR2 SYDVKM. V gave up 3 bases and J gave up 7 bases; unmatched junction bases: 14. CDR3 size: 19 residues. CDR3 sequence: CASSFMKVLGTSGSNEQFF. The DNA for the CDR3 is TGTGCCAGCAGTTTCATGAAGGTTCTTGGGACTAGCGGGAGTAATGAGCAGTTCTTC. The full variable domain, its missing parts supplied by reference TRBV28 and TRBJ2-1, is DVKVTQSSRYLVKRTGEKVFLECVQDMDHENMFWYRQDPGLGLRLIYFSYDVKMKEKGDIPEGYSVSREKKERFSLILESASTNQTSMYLCASSFMKVLGTSGSNEQFFGPGTRLTVL.

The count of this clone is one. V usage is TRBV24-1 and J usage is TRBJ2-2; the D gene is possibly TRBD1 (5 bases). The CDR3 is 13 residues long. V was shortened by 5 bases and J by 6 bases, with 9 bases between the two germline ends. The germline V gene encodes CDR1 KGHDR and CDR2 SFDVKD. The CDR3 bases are TGTGCCACCAGTGGAGAAGGGGCCGGGGAGCTGTTTTTT. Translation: CATSGEGAGELFF.

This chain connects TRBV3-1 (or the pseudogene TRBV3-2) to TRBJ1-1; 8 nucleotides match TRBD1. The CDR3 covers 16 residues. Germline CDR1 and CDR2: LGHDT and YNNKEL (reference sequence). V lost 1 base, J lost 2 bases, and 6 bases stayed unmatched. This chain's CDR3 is CASSQGTGRPNTEAFF. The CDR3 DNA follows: TGTGCCAGCAGCCAAGGGACAGGGAGACCAAACACTGAAGCTTTCTTT.